This TCR beta chain was observed in a study of spatial heterogeneity in lung cancer. Across the study: The average count in raw reads for each unique TCR and UMI combination exceeded 9.5 appearances.

This clonotype was recorded at least ten times. Its antigen is unidentified. Study results and limitations: Counts of expanded alpha and beta TCRs within tumors tracked the tumor nonsynonymous mutation count.

V lost 6 bases to trimming and J lost 2 bases, with 11 bases between them. This CDR3 is 13 amino acids long. Germline V gives CDR1 DFQATT, CDR2 SNEGSKA (reference sequence). A unique molecular identifier was attached to every TCR cDNA molecule. MiXCR, run by TCRdb on the 5' RACE reads, gives a single entry per CDR3 protein. The sample lists approximately 21,000 distinct CDR3 sequences; about 4.4% were seen once. Time point given: sample taken at primary tumor resection. Unsorted tumor, nontumor lung tissue or cryopreserved PBMC supplied the whole RNA. The chain combines TRBV20-1 with TRBJ1-5; possible D gene TRBD1, 6 bases. This TCR derives from a male donor with early-stage non-small cell lung cancer. The source was lung tumor tissue, collected at surgery. DNA for the CDR3: TGCAGTGCGTGGGGGGCCGGCAATCAGCCCCAGCATTTT. Translated: CSAWGAGNQPQHF.